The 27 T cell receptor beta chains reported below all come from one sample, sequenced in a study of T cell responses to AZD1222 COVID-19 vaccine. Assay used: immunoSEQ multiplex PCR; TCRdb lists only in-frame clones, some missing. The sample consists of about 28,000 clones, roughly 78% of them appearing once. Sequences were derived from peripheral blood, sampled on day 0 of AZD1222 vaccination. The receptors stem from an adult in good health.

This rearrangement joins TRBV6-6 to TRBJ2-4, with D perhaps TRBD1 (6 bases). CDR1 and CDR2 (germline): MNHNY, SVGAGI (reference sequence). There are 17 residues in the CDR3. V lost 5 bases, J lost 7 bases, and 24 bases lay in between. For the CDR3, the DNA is TGTGCCAGCAGTCGCGCGAGACAGGATTATATCGGGAACATTCAGTACTTC. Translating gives CASSRARQDYIGNIQYF.

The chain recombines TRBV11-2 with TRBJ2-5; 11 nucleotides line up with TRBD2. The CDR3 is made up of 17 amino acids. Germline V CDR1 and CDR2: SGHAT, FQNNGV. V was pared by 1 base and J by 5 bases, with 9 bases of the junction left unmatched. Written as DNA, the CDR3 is TGTGCCAGCAGCTTAGTAGGGGGTAGCGGGGGGGAGGAGACCCAGTACTTC. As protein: CASSLVGGSGGEETQYF.

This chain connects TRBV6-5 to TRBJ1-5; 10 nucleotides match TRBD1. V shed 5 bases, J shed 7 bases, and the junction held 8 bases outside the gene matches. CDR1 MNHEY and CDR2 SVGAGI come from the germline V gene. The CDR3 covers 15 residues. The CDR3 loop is CASSTGQGFRQPQHF. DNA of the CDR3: TGTGCCAGCAGTACGGGACAGGGGTTCAGGCAGCCCCAGCATTTT.

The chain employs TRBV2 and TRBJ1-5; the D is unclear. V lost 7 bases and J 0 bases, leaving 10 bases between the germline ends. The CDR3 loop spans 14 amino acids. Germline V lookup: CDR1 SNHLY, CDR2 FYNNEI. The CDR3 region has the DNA TGTGCCAGCAAGGCCAGTAATAGCAATCAGCCCCAGCATTTT. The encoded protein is CASKASNSNQPQHF. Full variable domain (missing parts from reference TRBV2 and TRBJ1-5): EPEVTQTPSHQVTQMGQEVILRCVPISNHLYFYWYRQILGQKVEFLVSFYNNEISEKSEIFDDQFSVERPDGSNFTLKIRSTKLEDSAMYFCASKASNSNQPQHFGDGTRLSIL.

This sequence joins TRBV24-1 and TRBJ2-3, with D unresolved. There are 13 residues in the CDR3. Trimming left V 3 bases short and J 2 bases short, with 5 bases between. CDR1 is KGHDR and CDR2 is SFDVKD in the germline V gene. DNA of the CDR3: TGTGCCACCAGTGATCCCTCCACAGATACGCAGTATTTT. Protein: CATSDPSTDTQYF.

The CDR3 is CASSWQDEQFF. CDR3 coding DNA: TGTGCCAGCAGTTGGCAGGATGAGCAGTTCTTC. The chain links TRBV6-5 to TRBJ2-1; D gene unclear. There are 11 residues in the CDR3. Trimming removed 4 bases from V and 8 bases from J, with 6 bases in between. The germline V gene has CDR1 MNHEY and CDR2 SVGAGI.

The chain's CDR3 is CASSRLIAEAFF. For the CDR3, the DNA is TGTGCCAGCAGCCGTCTTATCGCTGAAGCTTTCTTT. The V call is TRBV7-2, the J call TRBJ1-1; D not resolved. The length of the CDR3 is 12 residues. Per germline, CDR1 SGHTA and CDR2 FQGNSA. The V gene lost 5 bases and the J gene lost 6 bases, with 10 bases spanning the gap.

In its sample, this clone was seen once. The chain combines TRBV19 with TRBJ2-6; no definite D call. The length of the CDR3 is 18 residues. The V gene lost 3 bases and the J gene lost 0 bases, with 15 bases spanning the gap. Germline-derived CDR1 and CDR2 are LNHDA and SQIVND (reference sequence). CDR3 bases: TGTGCCAGTAGTATTGCCTCGGTGTGGTCCTCTGGGGCCAACGTCCTGACTTTC. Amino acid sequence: CASSIASVWSSGANVLTF.

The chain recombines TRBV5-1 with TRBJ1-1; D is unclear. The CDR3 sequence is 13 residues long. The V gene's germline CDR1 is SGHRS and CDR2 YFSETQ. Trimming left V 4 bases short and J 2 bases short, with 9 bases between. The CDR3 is CASSLSPNTEAFF. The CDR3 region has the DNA TGCGCCAGCAGCCTATCACCTAACACTGAAGCTTTCTTT.

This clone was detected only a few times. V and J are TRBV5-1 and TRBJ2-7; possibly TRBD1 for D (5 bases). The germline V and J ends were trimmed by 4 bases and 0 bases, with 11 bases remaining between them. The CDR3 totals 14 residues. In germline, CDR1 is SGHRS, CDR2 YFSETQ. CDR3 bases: TGCGCCAGCAGCCTTACGACAGACTCCTACGAGCAGTACTTC. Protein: CASSLTTDSYEQYF.

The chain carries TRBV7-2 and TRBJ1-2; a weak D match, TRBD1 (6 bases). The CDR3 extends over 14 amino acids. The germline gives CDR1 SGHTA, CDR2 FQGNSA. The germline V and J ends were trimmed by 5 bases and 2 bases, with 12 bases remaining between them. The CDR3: CASSHDTGNYGYTF. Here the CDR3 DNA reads TGTGCCAGCAGCCACGACACAGGGAACTATGGCTACACCTTC.

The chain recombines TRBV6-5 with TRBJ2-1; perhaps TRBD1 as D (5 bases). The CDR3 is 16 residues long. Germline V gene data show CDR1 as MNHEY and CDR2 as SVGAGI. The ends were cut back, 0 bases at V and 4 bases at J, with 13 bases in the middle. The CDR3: CASSYSRQGIYNEQFF. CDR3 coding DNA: TGTGCCAGCAGTTACTCGAGGCAGGGAATTTACAATGAGCAGTTCTTC.

This CDR3 is CASRGGQGGNQPQHF. The CDR3 bases are TGTGCCAGCAGGGGGGGACAGGGGGGAAATCAGCCCCAGCATTTT. The chain combines TRBV6-5 with TRBJ1-5, with 11 bases that match TRBD1. Germline V gene sequence: CDR1 MNHEY, CDR2 SVGAGI. The trim removed 6 bases at V and 4 bases at J, leaving 5 bases unmatched. The CDR3 is 15 amino acids.

As DNA, the CDR3 is TGTGCCAGCAGGCCGGGACAGGGGTCCGACGAGCAGTACTTC. Residues: CASRPGQGSDEQYF. V and J are TRBV28 and TRBJ2-7; 10 positions match TRBD1. V lost 6 bases to trimming and J lost 5 bases; unmatched junction nucleotides: 7. The CDR3 loop spans 14 amino acids. CDR1 and CDR2 (germline): MDHEN, SYDVKM.

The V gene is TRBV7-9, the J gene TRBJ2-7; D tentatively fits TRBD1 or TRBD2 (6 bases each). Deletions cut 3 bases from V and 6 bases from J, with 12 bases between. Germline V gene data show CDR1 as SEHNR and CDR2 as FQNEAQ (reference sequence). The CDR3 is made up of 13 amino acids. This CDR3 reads CASSLDKGGEQYV. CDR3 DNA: TGTGCCAGCAGCTTGGACAAGGGGGGCGAGCAGTACGTC.

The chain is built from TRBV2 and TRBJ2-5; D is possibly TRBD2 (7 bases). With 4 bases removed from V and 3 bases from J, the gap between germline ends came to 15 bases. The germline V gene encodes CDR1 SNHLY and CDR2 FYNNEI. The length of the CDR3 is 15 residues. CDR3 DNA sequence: TGTGCCAGCAGTGTGGCGGGGGCAATCGAAGAGACCCAGTACTTC. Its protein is CASSVAGAIEETQYF.

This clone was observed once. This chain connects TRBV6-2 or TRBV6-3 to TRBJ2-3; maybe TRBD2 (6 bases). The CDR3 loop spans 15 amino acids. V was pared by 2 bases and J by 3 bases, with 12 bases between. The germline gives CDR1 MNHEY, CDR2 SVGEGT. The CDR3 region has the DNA TGTGCCAGCAGTTACGTGAAAGCGGGTACAGATACGCAGTATTTT. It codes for CASSYVKAGTDTQYF.

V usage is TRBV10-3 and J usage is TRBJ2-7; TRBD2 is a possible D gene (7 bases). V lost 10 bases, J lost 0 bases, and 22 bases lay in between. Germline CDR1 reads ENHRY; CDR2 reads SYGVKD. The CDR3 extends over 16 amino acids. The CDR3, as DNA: TGTGCCACCACGGGGGGCGCGGGGGATGGCTCCTACGAGCAGTACTTC. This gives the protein CATTGGAGDGSYEQYF.

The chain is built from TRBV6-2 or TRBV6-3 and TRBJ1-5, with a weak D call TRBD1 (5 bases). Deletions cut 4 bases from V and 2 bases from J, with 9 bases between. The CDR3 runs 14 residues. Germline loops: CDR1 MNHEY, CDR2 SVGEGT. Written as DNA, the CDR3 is TGTGCCAGCAGTTGGAGGGGTGGCAATCAGCCCCAGCATTTT. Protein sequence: CASSWRGGNQPQHF.

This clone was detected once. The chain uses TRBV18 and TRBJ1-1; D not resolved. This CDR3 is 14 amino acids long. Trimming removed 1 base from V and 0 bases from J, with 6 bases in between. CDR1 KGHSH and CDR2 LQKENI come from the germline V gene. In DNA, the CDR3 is TGTGCCAGCTCACCACAGGGCCTGAACACTGAAGCTTTCTTT. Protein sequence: CASSPQGLNTEAFF.

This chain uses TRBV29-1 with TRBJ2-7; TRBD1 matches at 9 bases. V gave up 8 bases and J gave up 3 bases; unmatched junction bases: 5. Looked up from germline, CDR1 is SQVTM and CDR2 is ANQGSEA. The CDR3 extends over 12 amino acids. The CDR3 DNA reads TGCAGCCCAGGGACAGGGAACTACGAGCAGTACGTC. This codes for CSPGTGNYEQYV.

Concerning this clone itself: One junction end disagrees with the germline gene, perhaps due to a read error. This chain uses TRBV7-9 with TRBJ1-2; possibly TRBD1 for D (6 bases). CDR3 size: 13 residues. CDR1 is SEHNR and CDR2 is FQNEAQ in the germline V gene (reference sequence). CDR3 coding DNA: TGTGCCAGCAGCTTAGCGGACGAACTCCCAGGGGCCTTC. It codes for CASSLADELPGAF.

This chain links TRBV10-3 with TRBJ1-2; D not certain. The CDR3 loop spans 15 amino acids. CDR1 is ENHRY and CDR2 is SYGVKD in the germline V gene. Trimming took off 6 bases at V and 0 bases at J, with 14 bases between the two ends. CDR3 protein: CAISPSTVSNYGYTF. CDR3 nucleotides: TGTGCCATCAGCCCATCGACGGTATCTAACTATGGCTACACCTTC.

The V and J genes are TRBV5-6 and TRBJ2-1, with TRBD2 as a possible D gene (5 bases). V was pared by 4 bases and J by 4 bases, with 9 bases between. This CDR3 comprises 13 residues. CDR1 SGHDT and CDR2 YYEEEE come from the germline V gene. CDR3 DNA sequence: TGTGCCAGCAGCAAGGACTTTTACAATGAGCAGTTCTTC. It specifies CASSKDFYNEQFF.

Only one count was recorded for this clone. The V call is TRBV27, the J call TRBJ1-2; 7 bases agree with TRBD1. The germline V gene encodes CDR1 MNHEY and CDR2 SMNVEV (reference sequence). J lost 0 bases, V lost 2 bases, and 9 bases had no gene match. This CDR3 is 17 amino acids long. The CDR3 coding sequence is TGTGCCAGCAGTTTAAATTGGAGGACAGGTTCTAACTATGGCTACACCTTC. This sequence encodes CASSLNWRTGSNYGYTF.

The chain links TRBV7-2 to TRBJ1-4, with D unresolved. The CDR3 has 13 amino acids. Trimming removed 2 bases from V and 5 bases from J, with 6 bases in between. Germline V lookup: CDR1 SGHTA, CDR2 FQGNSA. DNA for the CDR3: TGTGCCAGCAGCTTAATGCGCAATGAAAAACTGTTTTTT. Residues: CASSLMRNEKLFF.

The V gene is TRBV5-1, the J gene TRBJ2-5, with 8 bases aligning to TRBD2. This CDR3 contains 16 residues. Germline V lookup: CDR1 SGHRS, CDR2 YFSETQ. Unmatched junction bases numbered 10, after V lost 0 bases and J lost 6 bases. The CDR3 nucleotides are TGCGCCAGCAGCTTGGTGCTGATCGGGGGGGCACAGACCCAGTACTTC. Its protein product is CASSLVLIGGAQTQYF.